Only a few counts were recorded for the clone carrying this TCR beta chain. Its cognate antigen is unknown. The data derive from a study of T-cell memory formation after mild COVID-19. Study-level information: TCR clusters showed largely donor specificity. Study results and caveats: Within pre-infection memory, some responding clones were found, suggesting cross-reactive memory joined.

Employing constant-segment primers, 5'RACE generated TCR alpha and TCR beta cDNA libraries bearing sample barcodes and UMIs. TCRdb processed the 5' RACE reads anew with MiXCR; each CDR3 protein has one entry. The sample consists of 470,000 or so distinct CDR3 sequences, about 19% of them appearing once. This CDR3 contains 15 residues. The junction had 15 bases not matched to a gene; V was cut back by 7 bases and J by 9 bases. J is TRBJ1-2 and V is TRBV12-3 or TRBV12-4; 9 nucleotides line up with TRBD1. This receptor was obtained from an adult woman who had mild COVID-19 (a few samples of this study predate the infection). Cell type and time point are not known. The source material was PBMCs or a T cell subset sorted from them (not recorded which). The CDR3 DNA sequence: TGTGCCAGCACCGACGGACAGGGGCGACACCGGAGCTACACCTTC. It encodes CASTDGQGRHRSYTF.